A single T cell receptor (beta chain) is shown here with its context. Its antigen is undetermined. Germline CDR1 is LNHNV and CDR2 is YYDKDF (reference sequence). The CDR3 spans 16 residues. With V trimmed by 7 bases and J by 3 bases, 13 bases remained unmatched. This specimen belongs to a study of T cells in Graves' hyperthyroidism and ophthalmopathy. On the study more broadly: Pretreatment peripheral blood was obtained at initial diagnosis.

Template material for amplifying TCR beta CDR3 regions consisted of RNA transcripts. A first-round RT-PCR of the TCR CDR3 used the HTBI primer set. From the multiplex PCR reads, TCRdb called clonotypes with MiXCR, one entry per CDR3 protein. The sample has roughly 800,000 distinct CDR3 sequences; 35% to 45% are singletons. Study-level results: Researchers report that a 13 V-J model separated ophthalmopathy from stable hyperthyroidism.

The source is a man aged 18-30 years with Graves' hyperthyroidism. J is TRBJ1-2 and V is TRBV15, with TRBD1 matching 8 bases. The material sequenced was blood. Written as DNA, the CDR3 is TGTGCCACCACCCAGGGGGCGTGGGACCGCTACTATGGCTACACCTTC. Encoded protein: CATTQGAWDRYYGYTF.